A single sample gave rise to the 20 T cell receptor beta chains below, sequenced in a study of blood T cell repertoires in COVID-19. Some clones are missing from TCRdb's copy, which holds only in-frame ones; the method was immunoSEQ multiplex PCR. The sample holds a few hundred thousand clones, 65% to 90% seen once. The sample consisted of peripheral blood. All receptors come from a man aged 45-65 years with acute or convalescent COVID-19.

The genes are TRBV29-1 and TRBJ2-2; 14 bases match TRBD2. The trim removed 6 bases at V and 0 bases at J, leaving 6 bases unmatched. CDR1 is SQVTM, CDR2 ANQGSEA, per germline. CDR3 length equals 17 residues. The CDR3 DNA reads TGCAGCGTAACGGGACTAGCGGGGGTTCCGAACACCGGGGAGCTGTTTTTT. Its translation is CSVTGLAGVPNTGELFF.

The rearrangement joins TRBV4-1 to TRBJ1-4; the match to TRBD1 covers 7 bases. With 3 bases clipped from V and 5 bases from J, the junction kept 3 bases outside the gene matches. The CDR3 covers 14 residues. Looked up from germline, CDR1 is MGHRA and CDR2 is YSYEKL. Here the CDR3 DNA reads TGCGCCAGCAGCCACCCGACAGGGAATGAAAAACTGTTTTTT. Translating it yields CASSHPTGNEKLFF.

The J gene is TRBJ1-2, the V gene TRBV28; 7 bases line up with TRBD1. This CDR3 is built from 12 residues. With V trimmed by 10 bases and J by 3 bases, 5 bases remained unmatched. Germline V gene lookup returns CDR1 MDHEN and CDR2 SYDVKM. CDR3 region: CATTTGHYGYTF. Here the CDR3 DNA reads TGTGCCACCACGACAGGGCACTATGGCTACACCTTC.

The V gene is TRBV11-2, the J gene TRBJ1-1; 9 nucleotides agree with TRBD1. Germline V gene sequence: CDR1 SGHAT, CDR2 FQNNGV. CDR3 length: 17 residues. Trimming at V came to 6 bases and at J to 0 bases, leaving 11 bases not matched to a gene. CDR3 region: CASSRGQGYLMNTEAFF. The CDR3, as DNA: TGTGCCAGCAGTCGGGGACAGGGCTACCTCATGAACACTGAAGCTTTCTTT.

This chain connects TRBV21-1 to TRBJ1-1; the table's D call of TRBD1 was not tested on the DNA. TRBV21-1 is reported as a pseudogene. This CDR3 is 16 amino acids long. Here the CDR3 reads CASSIPGGGKFTEAFF. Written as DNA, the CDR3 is TGTGCCAGCAGCATCCCAGGGGGCGGTAAGTTTACTGAAGCTTTCTTT.

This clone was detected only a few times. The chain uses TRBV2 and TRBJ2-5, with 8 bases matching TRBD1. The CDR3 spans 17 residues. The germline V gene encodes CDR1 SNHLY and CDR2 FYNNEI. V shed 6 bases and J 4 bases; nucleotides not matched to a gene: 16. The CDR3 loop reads CASRSTGGKGGRETQYF. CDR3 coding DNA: TGTGCCAGCAGATCAACAGGGGGAAAAGGAGGGCGAGAGACCCAGTACTTC.

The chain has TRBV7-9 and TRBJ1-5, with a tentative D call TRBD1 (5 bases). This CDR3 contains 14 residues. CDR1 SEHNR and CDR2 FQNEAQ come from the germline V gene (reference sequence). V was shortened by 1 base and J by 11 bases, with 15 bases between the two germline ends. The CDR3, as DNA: TGTGCCAGCAGCTTAGGGGCAGGGTTAGATGCCCAGCATTTT. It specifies CASSLGAGLDAQHF.

CDR3 sequence reads: CASSSRVRGGQPFPRRDTRLGYTF. The CDR3 DNA reads as TGTGCCAGCAGCTCGAGGGTCCGGGGGGGACAGCCTTTTCCTCGGCGGGATACCCGGTTGGGCTACACCTTC. The chain couples TRBV7-1 to TRBJ1-2; 7 bases agree with TRBD1. TRBV7-1 is an ORF for which the function is uncertain. The CDR3 length is 24 residues. Unmatched junction bases numbered 39, after V lost 3 bases and J lost 8 bases.

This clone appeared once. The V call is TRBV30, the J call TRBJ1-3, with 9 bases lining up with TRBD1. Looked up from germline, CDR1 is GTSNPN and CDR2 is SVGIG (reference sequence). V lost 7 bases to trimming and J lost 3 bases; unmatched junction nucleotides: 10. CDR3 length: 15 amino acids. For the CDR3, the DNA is TGTGCCTCCGTCCCCGGGACAGGGATTGGAAACACCATATATTTT. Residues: CASVPGTGIGNTIYF. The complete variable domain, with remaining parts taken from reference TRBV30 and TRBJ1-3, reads SQTIHQWPATLVQPVGSPLSLECTVEGTSNPNLYWYRQAAGRGLQLLFYSVGIGQISSEVPQNLSASRPQDRQFILSSKKLLLSDSGFYLCASVPGTGIGNTIYFGEGSWLTVV.

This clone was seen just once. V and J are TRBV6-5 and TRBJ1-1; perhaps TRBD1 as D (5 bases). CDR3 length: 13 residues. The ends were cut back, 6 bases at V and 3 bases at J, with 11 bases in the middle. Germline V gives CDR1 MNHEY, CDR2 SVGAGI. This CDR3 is CASRTVLYTEAFF. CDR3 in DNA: TGTGCCAGCAGGACAGTCCTCTACACTGAAGCTTTCTTT.

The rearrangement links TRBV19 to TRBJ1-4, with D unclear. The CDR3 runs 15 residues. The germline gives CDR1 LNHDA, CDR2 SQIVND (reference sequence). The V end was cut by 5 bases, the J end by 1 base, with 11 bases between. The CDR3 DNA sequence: TGTGCCAGTAGTGAAACAGCTGTAACTAATGAAAAACTGTTTTTT. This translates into CASSETAVTNEKLFF.

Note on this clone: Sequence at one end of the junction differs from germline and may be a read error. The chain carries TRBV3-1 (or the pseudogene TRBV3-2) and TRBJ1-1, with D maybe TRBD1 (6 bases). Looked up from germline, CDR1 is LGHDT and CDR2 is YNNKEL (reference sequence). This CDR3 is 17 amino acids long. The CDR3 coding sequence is TGTGCCAGCAGCAAAGAGGACAGAAACTCAATGAACACTGAAGCTTTCTTT. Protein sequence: CASSKEDRNSMNTEAFF.

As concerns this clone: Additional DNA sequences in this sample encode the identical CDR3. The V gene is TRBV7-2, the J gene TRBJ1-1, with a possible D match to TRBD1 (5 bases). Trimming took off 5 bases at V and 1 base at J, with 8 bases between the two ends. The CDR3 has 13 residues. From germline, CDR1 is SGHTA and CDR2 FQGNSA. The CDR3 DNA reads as TGTGCCAGCAGCCTCGGACAGAACACTGAAGCTTTCTTT. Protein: CASSLGQNTEAFF.

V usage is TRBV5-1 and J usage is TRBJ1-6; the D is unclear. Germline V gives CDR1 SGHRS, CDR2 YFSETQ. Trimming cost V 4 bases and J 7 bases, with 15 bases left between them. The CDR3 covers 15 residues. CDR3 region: CASSPSPERNSPLHF. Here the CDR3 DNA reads TGCGCCAGCAGCCCAAGTCCCGAGAGAAATTCACCCCTCCACTTT.

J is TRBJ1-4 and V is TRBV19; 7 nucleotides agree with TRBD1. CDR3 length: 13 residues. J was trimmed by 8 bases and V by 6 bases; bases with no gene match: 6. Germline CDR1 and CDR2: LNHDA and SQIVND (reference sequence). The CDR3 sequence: CASRRGLGEKLFF. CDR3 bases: TGTGCCAGTAGGAGGGGGCTCGGAGAAAAACTGTTTTTT.

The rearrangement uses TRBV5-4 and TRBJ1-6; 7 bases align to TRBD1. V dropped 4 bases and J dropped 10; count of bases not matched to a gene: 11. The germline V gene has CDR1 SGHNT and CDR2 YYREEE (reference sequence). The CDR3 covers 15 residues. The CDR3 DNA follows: TGTGCCAGCAGCCCGCGACAGGGATCCCAATCACCCCTCCACTTT. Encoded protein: CASSPRQGSQSPLHF.

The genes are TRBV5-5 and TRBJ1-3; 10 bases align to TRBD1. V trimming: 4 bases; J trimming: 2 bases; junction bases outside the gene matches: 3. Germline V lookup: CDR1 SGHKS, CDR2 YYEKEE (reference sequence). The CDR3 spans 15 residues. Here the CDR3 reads CASSAGTGAGNTIYF. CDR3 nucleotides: TGTGCCAGCAGCGCGGGGACAGGGGCTGGAAACACCATATATTTT.

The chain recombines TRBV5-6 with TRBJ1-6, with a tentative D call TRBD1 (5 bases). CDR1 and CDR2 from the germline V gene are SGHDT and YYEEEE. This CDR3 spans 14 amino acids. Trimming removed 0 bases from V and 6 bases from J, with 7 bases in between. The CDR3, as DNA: TGTGCCAGCAGCTTGGGACAGTCTAATTCACCCCTCCACTTT. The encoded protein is CASSLGQSNSPLHF.

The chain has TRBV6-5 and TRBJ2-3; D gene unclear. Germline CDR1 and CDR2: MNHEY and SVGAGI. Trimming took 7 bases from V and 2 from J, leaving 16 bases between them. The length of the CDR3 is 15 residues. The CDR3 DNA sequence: TGTGCCAGCATCGGATGGAATCAGGCCACAGATACGCAGTATTTT. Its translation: CASIGWNQATDTQYF.

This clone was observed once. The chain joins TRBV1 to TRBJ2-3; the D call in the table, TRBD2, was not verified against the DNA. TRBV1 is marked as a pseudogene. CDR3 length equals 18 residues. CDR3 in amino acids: CTSSQGRRRGGITDTQYF. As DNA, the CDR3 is TGCACCAGCAGCCAAGGAAGGAGGCGCGGGGGGATCACAGATACGCAGTATTTT.